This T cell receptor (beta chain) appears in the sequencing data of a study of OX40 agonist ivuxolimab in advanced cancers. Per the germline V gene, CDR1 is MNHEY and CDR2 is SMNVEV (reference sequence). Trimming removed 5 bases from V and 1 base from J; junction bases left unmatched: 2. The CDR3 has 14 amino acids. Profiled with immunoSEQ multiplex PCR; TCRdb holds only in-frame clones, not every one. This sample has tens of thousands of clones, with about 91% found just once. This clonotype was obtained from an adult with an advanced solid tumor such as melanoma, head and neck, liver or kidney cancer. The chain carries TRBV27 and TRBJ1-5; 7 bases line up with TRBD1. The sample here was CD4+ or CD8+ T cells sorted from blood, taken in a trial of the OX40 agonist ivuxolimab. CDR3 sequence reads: CASSLRGSNQPQHF. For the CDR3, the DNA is TGTGCCAGCAGTCTCAGGGGGAGCAATCAGCCCCAGCATTTT.